The 5 T cell receptor beta chains listed next were all sequenced from one sample in a study of T cell clusters in autoimmune cytopenias. TRB was amplified from approximately 250 ng of peripheral blood genomic DNA per sample. TRB rearrangements were amplified by touch-down multiplex PCR with mixed TRB-A/B primers. TCRdb reanalyzed the multiplex PCR reads, giving one entry per CDR3 protein sequence and no DNA. The table counts a few thousand distinct CDR3 sequences; 9.3% lies in the top ten. The sample taken for sequencing was peripheral blood. Source of these receptors: a human donor with an autoimmune cytopenia or autoimmune hepatitis (not recorded which).

This clonotype is labeled medium-sized based on frequency. The chain combines TRBV27 with TRBJ2-2; the D call from TCRdb, TRBD2, cannot be confirmed without DNA. The CDR3 spans 17 residues. The germline CDR1 and CDR2 sequences are MNHEY and SMNVEV (reference sequence). The CDR3 spells CASSIGLAGGSTGELFF.

Considering frequency, this clonotype is medium-sized. CDR3 in amino acids: CASRPQGLSTDTQYF. V is TRBV6-5 and J is TRBJ2-3; TCRdb proposes TRBD1, but this gene call is untestable without DNA. Germline V gives CDR1 MNHEY, CDR2 SVGAGI. The CDR3 is 15 residues long.

This clonotype registers medium-sized by frequency. This chain uses TRBV6-5 with TRBJ1-6; TCRdb proposes TRBD1, but this gene call is untestable without DNA. Germline values: CDR1 MNHEY, CDR2 SVGAGI. The CDR3 covers 14 residues. CDR3 amino acids: CATKGQTYNSPLHF.

By frequency, this clonotype registers medium-sized. The CDR3: CAWNSLNTEAFF. V and J are TRBV30 and TRBJ1-1. Looked up from germline, CDR1 is GTSNPN and CDR2 is SVGIG (reference sequence). The CDR3 extends over 12 amino acids.

Its frequency marks this clonotype as medium-sized. The rearrangement links TRBV12-3 or TRBV12-4 to TRBJ1-1. The CDR3 consists of 13 residues. CDR3 sequence reads: CASSFGLNTEAFF.